Each of the 18 T cell receptor beta chains below was sequenced from the same sample in a study of beta chain features in type 1 diabetes. Expressed TCRB transcripts were sequenced, since all the RNA that had been isolated was reverse transcribed. The repertoire was sequenced with immunoSEQ multiplex PCR; TCRdb's copy has only in-frame clones and lacks some. The sample has some 150,000 clones; around 9.3% are singletons. The sequencing input was naive CD4+ T cells from blood. The receptors shown here come from a man aged 18 to 35 in good health.

The sample holds a few counts of this clone. The chain couples TRBV2 to TRBJ2-1; 7 nucleotides agree with TRBD2. This CDR3 is built from 14 residues. Trimming took 10 bases from V and 9 from J; bases not matched to a gene: 15. Germline lookup yields CDR1 SNHLY and CDR2 FYNNEI. CDR3 nucleotide sequence: TGTGCCAAATCAAGCGGGGCCCTTCTCAGTGAGCAGTTCTTC. It translates to CAKSSGALLSEQFF.

This chain uses TRBV7-2 with TRBJ2-4; possibly TRBD1 for D (7 bases). From germline, CDR1 is SGHTA and CDR2 FQGNSA. The CDR3 contains 18 residues. V was cut by 4 bases and J by 5 bases, with 24 bases left in between. CDR3 sequence (DNA): TGTGCCAGCAGCTCACGGCGCGCAGGGGGGATGCCGGAAAACATTCAGTACTTC. It codes for CASSSRRAGGMPENIQYF. Full variable domain (missing parts from reference TRBV7-2 and TRBJ2-4): GAGVSQSPSNKVTEKGKDVELRCDPISGHTALYWYRQSLGQGLEFLIYFQGNSAPDKSGLPSDRFSAERTGGSVSTLTIQRTQQEDSAVYLCASSSRRAGGMPENIQYFGAGTRLSVL.

This clone was seen a handful of times. The chain joins TRBV9 to TRBJ2-5, with 8 bases lining up with TRBD2. Germline V gives CDR1 SGDLS, CDR2 YYNGEE. CDR3 length equals 15 residues. With V trimmed by 2 bases and J by 4 bases, 7 bases remained unmatched. CDR3 DNA: TGTGCCAGCAGCGTGAGTAGCGGGGTGTTAGAGACCCAGTACTTC. It yields the protein CASSVSSGVLETQYF.

There are many counts of this clone. The rearrangement links TRBV29-1 to TRBJ1-2; 7 bases match TRBD1. The CDR3 is 12 residues long. With V trimmed by 4 bases and J by 8 bases, 7 bases remained unmatched. Germline CDR1 reads SQVTM; CDR2 reads ANQGSEA. The CDR3 DNA is TGCAGCGTTGGTACCGGGACAGTGGGCTACACCTTC. Its translation: CSVGTGTVGYTF.

This clone is a singleton in its sample. The chain recombines TRBV9 with TRBJ1-2; a possible D gene is TRBD1 (6 bases). V dropped 4 bases and J dropped 0 bases, with 13 bases sitting between them. Germline V gene data show CDR1 as SGDLS and CDR2 as YYNGEE. This CDR3 has 15 residues. DNA of the CDR3: TGTGCCAGCAGCACCCGGACAGCCCCTAACTATGGCTACACCTTC. This codes for CASSTRTAPNYGYTF.

This clone occurred many times. The rearrangement links TRBV4-3 to TRBJ2-2, with D possibly matching TRBD2 (7 bases). V lost 1 base to trimming and J lost 4 bases, with 16 bases between them. CDR1 and CDR2 (germline): LGHNA, YSLEER. CDR3 length: 17 residues. CDR3 residues: CASSQGRGRRGTGELFF. The DNA for the CDR3 is TGCGCCAGCAGCCAAGGGCGGGGGCGCAGAGGCACCGGGGAGCTGTTTTTT.

This clone was observed a few times. The rearrangement joins TRBV19 to TRBJ2-1; the match to TRBD1 covers 8 bases. The CDR3 is made up of 14 amino acids. From germline, CDR1 is LNHDA and CDR2 SQIVND (reference sequence). V trimming: 4 bases; J trimming: 2 bases; junction bases outside the gene matches: 1. For the CDR3, the DNA is TGTGCCAGTAGTAGACAGGGGACCTACAATGAGCAGTTCTTC. Translating it yields CASSRQGTYNEQFF.

The chain is built from TRBV6-1 and TRBJ1-2, with unresolved D. Deletions cut 5 bases from V and 4 bases from J, with 14 bases between. CDR1 is MNHNS and CDR2 is SASEGT in the germline V gene. The CDR3 totals 14 residues. The CDR3 loop reads CASSLMTDSYGYTF. In DNA form, the CDR3 reads TGTGCCAGCAGTTTAATGACGGACTCCTATGGCTACACCTTC.

The rearrangement links TRBV6-5 to TRBJ2-3; 7 positions match TRBD1. Germline assignment: CDR1 MNHEY and CDR2 SVGAGI. This CDR3 is built from 14 residues. With V trimmed by 4 bases and J by 6 bases, 7 bases remained unmatched. CDR3 nucleotide sequence: TGTGCCAGCAGTTCCCGACAGGGCGGCGATACGCAGTATTTT. Translation gives CASSSRQGGDTQYF.

The chain couples TRBV6-5 to TRBJ1-2; possible D gene TRBD1, 6 bases. The CDR3 runs 16 residues. The germline V gene has CDR1 MNHEY and CDR2 SVGAGI. The V and J ends lost 2 bases and 6 bases respectively, with 19 bases between them. The chain's CDR3 is CASSYQQQGKGDGYTF. The CDR3 DNA is TGTGCCAGCAGTTACCAACAACAGGGAAAAGGAGATGGCTACACCTTC.

V gene TRBV4-1 combines with J gene TRBJ1-2, with D uncertain. Germline CDR1 reads MGHRA; CDR2 reads YSYEKL. CDR3 length equals 15 residues. V lost 1 base, J lost 0 bases, and 9 bases lay in between. The CDR3 bases are TGCGCCAGCAGCCAAGGGGCAGGTACTAACTATGGCTACACCTTC. Translation gives CASSQGAGTNYGYTF.

The V and J genes are TRBV6-5 and TRBJ1-6; TRBD1 aligns across 11 bases. The CDR3 is made up of 15 amino acids. CDR1 MNHEY and CDR2 SVGAGI come from the germline V gene. The trim removed 10 bases at V and 7 bases at J, leaving 9 bases unmatched. The CDR3 loop is CATTGGTGGNSPLHF. CDR3 coding DNA: TGTGCCACCACGGGAGGGACAGGGGGAAATTCACCCCTCCACTTT.

The chain carries TRBV4-1 and TRBJ1-4, with TRBD1 matching over 7 bases. CDR1 and CDR2 from the germline V gene are MGHRA and YSYEKL. Trimming removed 3 bases from V and 0 bases from J; junction bases left unmatched: 4. The CDR3 runs to 16 residues. CDR3 nucleotides: TGCGCCAGCAGCCAGGGGACAGTTGCAACTAATGAAAAACTGTTTTTT. It codes for CASSQGTVATNEKLFF.

J is TRBJ2-1 and V is TRBV11-2; possibly TRBD1 for D (5 bases). V dropped 3 bases and J dropped 4 bases, with 10 bases sitting between them. Germline V gene sequence: CDR1 SGHAT, CDR2 FQNNGV. This CDR3 contains 14 residues. CDR3 nucleotides: TGTGCCAGCAGCTTGGGGCAAACGTACAATGAGCAGTTCTTC. Translating gives CASSLGQTYNEQFF.

The chain employs TRBV6-1 and TRBJ1-4; 8 nucleotides line up with TRBD1. V gave up 6 bases and J gave up 6 bases; unmatched junction bases: 6. Germline V gene lookup returns CDR1 MNHNS and CDR2 SASEGT. CDR3 length: 14 amino acids. The CDR3 region has the DNA TGTGCCAGCAGGTTGGGACAGGCGGATGAAAAACTGTTTTTT. Protein: CASRLGQADEKLFF.

This rearrangement joins TRBV29-1 to TRBJ2-5; TRBD2 agrees at 14 bases. CDR1 and CDR2 from the germline V gene are SQVTM and ANQGSEA. Germline trimming cut 7 bases from V and 4 bases from J; bases unmatched to any gene: 5. The CDR3 covers 14 residues. The CDR3 region is CSGGLAGGGETQYF. As DNA, the CDR3 is TGCAGCGGCGGACTAGCGGGGGGAGGAGAGACCCAGTACTTC.

CDR3 region: CASSEPGGTYGYTF. Written as DNA, the CDR3 is TGTGCCAGCAGTGAACCGGGAGGAACCTATGGCTACACCTTC. This chain joins TRBV6-1 and TRBJ1-2; D is uncertain. This CDR3 region has 14 residues. Trimming took 2 bases from V and 4 from J, leaving 11 bases between them. CDR1 is MNHNS, CDR2 SASEGT, per germline.

In this sample, this clone turned up a few times. The rearrangement joins TRBV4-3 to TRBJ1-5; tentatively, D is TRBD1 (5 bases). The CDR3 has 16 amino acids. The V end lost 1 base, the J end lost 1 base, and 11 bases lay between the germline ends. Germline loops: CDR1 LGHNA, CDR2 YSLEER. The CDR3 DNA reads TGCGCCAGCAGCCAAGGTTGGGCAGGGAGCAATCAGCCCCAGCATTTT. It is translated as CASSQGWAGSNQPQHF.